One sample yielded the 3 T cell receptor beta chains listed below, sequenced in a study of cytomegalovirus exposure and HLA in healthy donors. With 60 Vbeta and 13 Jbeta primers, the PCR was carried out. Sequencing was performed with immunoSEQ multiplex PCR; in TCRdb, only in-frame clones are kept and a portion is missing. Altogether some 170,000 clones are present, around nine tenths being singletons, with the ten largest covering 0.8% to 1%. Input material: PBMCs. Receptors originate from a woman aged 25 to 39 in good health and CMV-seronegative.

The rearrangement uses TRBV10-1 and TRBJ2-7, with D perhaps matching TRBD2 (6 bases). The length of the CDR3 is 13 residues. In germline, CDR1 is WNHNN, CDR2 SYGVQD (reference sequence). Trimming removed 0 bases from V and 6 bases from J, with 9 bases in between. The DNA of the CDR3 is TGCGCCAGCAGTGAGTCCGGGGGAAGCGAGCAGTACTTC. Protein sequence: CASSESGGSEQYF.

The J gene is TRBJ2-5, the V gene TRBV11-2; 10 bases fit TRBD2. The end of the DNA aligns better with TRBJ2-7, so the J call may be wrong. The CDR3 consists of 18 residues. Germline CDR1 SGHAT, CDR2 FQNNGV. CDR3 region: CASSLTSGKVHLHYEQYF. The CDR3 nucleotides read TGTGCCAGCAGCCTTACTAGCGGGAAGGTTCACTTACACTACGAGCAGTACTTC.

This clone was seen once. This chain uses TRBV23-1 with TRBJ2-5; D may be TRBD2 (5 bases). Being an ORF, TRBV23-1 has a function that is uncertain. The CDR3 sequence is 14 residues long. The V and J ends lost 4 bases and 4 bases respectively, with 13 bases between them. This CDR3 reads CASSPSGWGETQYF. The CDR3 nucleotides are TGCGCCAGCAGTCCTTCGGGGTGGGGAGAGACCCAGTACTTC.